The 24 T cell receptor beta chains below come from one sample, sequenced in a study of T-cell memory formation after mild COVID-19. TCRdb reprocessed the 5' RACE reads with MiXCR, giving one entry per CDR3 protein. This sample has 340,000 or so distinct CDR3 sequences, with around 13% found just once. Sequencing input: PBMCs or a T cell subset sorted from them (not recorded which). These TCRs come from a man in his late teens or twenties who had mild COVID-19 (a few samples of this study predate the infection). Cell type and time point are not known.

The chain joins TRBV6-5 to TRBJ1-5; 7 bases are shared with TRBD1. Losses at the gene ends were 6 bases for V and 6 bases for J; bases not matched to a gene: 8. CDR3 size: 14 residues. Germline CDR1 reads MNHEY; CDR2 reads SVGAGI. CDR3 DNA: TGTGCCAGCAGCCCGACAGGGCAAGGTCAGCCCCAGCATTTT. It is translated as CASSPTGQGQPQHF.

Ten or more counts support this clonotype. The junction departs from the called germline gene at one end, perhaps through a read error. The gene calls are TRBV5-1 and TRBJ1-1, with 7 bases aligning to TRBD1. The length of the CDR3 is 14 residues. The germline V gene encodes CDR1 SGHRS and CDR2 YFSETQ. The CDR3, as DNA: TGTGCCAGCAGTTTAGACAGGGTGAACACTGAAGCTTTCTTT. Protein sequence: CASSLDRVNTEAFF.

This clonotype has more than one count but fewer than ten. The chain links TRBV25-1 to TRBJ1-1, with D possibly matching TRBD1 (6 bases). Between the trimmed V and J ends, which lost 4 bases and 6 bases, there was a span of 21 bases. CDR3 length: 16 amino acids. From germline, CDR1 is MGHDK and CDR2 SYGVNS. The CDR3 DNA is TGTGCCAGCAGTGTTGGGGGGGCTCCTCAAGGCGCTGAAGCTTTCTTT. This sequence encodes CASSVGGAPQGAEAFF.

This clonotype was seen only a few times. CDR3 DNA: TGCGCCAGCAGCTTTAGGGCCAGCCAAGAGACCCAGTACTTC. The encoded protein is CASSFRASQETQYF. The chain recombines TRBV5-1 with TRBJ2-5; unclear D gene. The CDR3 has 14 residues. The germline V gene encodes CDR1 SGHRS and CDR2 YFSETQ. Trimming removed 2 bases from V and 1 base from J, with 9 bases in between.

The V and J genes are TRBV12-5 and TRBJ1-2; D perhaps matches TRBD1 (6 bases). Germline V lookup: CDR1 LGHNT, CDR2 FRNRAP. CDR3 size: 16 residues. Trimming took off 3 bases at V and 0 bases at J, with 14 bases between the two ends. CDR3 nucleotides: TGTGCTAGTGGTTTTAACAGGGCTACGACTAACTATGGCTACACCTTC. It yields the protein CASGFNRATTNYGYTF.

This clonotype came up many times. CDR3 bases: TGTGCCAGCAGTTATGGTCTTTCTGGGGGGCCTCAGCAGTTCTTC. Its translation: CASSYGLSGGPQQFF. The chain carries TRBV6-5 and TRBJ2-1; D is tentatively TRBD1 or TRBD2 (6 bases each). The CDR3 consists of 15 residues. Germline CDR1 is MNHEY and CDR2 is SVGAGI. V was shortened by 3 bases and J by 11 bases, with 20 bases between the two germline ends.

This clonotype has a handful of counts. The chain recombines TRBV25-1 with TRBJ2-7; no firm D call. Germline-derived CDR1 and CDR2 are MGHDK and SYGVNS. V was trimmed by 2 bases and J by 0 bases, leaving 8 bases between them. The CDR3 covers 14 residues. This CDR3 is CASSETILSYEQYF. For the CDR3, the DNA is TGTGCCAGCAGTGAAACCATACTCTCCTACGAGCAGTACTTC.

This chain links TRBV7-8 with TRBJ2-1, with TRBD2 identical over 10 bases. Germline V gene sequence: CDR1 SGHVS, CDR2 FQNEAQ. Unmatched junction bases numbered 8, after V lost 5 bases and J lost 4 bases. The CDR3 is 16 residues long. This chain's CDR3 is CASSASLAGLYNEQFF. The CDR3 bases are TGTGCCAGCAGCGCGTCACTAGCGGGGCTATACAATGAGCAGTTCTTC.

This clonotype showed up just a few times. The chain carries TRBV5-5 and TRBJ1-2; D may be TRBD1 (5 bases). The V and J ends lost 1 base and 5 bases respectively, with 15 bases between them. From germline, CDR1 is SGHKS and CDR2 YYEKEE (reference sequence). The CDR3 sequence is 15 residues long. CDR3 loop: CASSLSTTGAYGYTF. The CDR3 region has the DNA TGTGCCAGCAGCTTGTCTACAACCGGGGCGTATGGCTACACCTTC.

There are many counts of this clonotype. The CDR3 DNA reads TGTGCCAGCACGACAGGGGGGGCTACCAATGAGCAGTTCTTC. This translates into CASTTGGATNEQFF. The chain couples TRBV9 to TRBJ2-1; 9 nucleotides agree with TRBD1. The CDR3 covers 14 residues. V dropped 6 bases and J dropped 6; count of bases not matched to a gene: 7. Germline V CDR1 and CDR2: SGDLS, YYNGEE.

This clonotype was picked up a small number of times. The chain is built from TRBV11-2 and TRBJ2-3; 8 bases align to TRBD2. The CDR3 runs to 16 residues. Germline V gene data show CDR1 as SGHAT and CDR2 as FQNNGV. V lost 5 bases, J lost 8 bases, and 15 bases stayed unmatched. The CDR3 DNA reads as TGTGCCAGCAGCCCTAACGAGGCGGGGGGCGGCGGTACGCAGTATTTT. Translating gives CASSPNEAGGGGTQYF.

The chain has TRBV4-3 and TRBJ1-1; D is uncertain. From germline, CDR1 is LGHNA and CDR2 YSLEER. Trimming took 0 bases from V and 4 from J, leaving 15 bases between them. CDR3 length: 16 amino acids. The CDR3 reads CASSQDRPGRGTEAFF. CDR3 DNA sequence: TGCGCCAGCAGCCAAGATAGGCCAGGTCGAGGCACTGAAGCTTTCTTT.

This clonotype was seen a few times. V is TRBV24-1 and J is TRBJ2-2, with a possible D match to TRBD1 (6 bases). The CDR3 has 15 amino acids. Germline CDR1 and CDR2: KGHDR and SFDVKD. Trimming pared 5 bases from V and 4 bases from J, leaving 13 bases between. Here the CDR3 reads CATSGPGEGTGELFF. The CDR3 DNA is TGTGCCACCAGTGGTCCAGGGGAAGGCACCGGGGAGCTGTTTTTT.

This clonotype was detected a few times. The chain is built from TRBV6-5 and TRBJ2-5, with D hard to call. V was pared by 6 bases and J by 7 bases, with 18 bases between. The CDR3 is 14 amino acids. Germline values: CDR1 MNHEY, CDR2 SVGAGI. CDR3 in amino acids: CASSPPGSLGTQYF. As DNA, the CDR3 is TGTGCCAGCAGCCCTCCGGGCTCCTTGGGGACCCAGTACTTC.

This clonotype occurred a few times. The rearrangement uses TRBV3-1 and TRBJ1-2; D remains unclear. The V and J ends lost 0 bases and 5 bases respectively, with 13 bases between them. The CDR3 length is 15 residues. Germline CDR1 is LGHDT and CDR2 is YNNKEL (reference sequence). In DNA, the CDR3 is TGTGCCAGCAGCCAAGAGCCATCCGGGGATTATGGCTACACCTTC. It is translated as CASSQEPSGDYGYTF.

The rearrangement links TRBV9 to TRBJ2-1; 7 bases agree with TRBD2. The CDR3 is made up of 18 amino acids. V gave up 3 bases and J gave up 0 bases; unmatched junction bases: 12. The germline V gene has CDR1 SGDLS and CDR2 YYNGEE. In nucleotides, the CDR3 is TGTGCCAGCAGCGACCGGACCGGACGGACTAGCTCCTACAATGAGCAGTTCTTC. Its protein product is CASSDRTGRTSSYNEQFF.

The table lists this clonotype with a few counts. The chain joins TRBV5-4 to TRBJ1-3; unclear D gene. The CDR3 has 14 amino acids. Germline CDR1 and CDR2: SGHNT and YYREEE (reference sequence). Trimming pared 0 bases from V and 1 base from J, leaving 5 bases between. The chain's CDR3 is CASSLGPSGNTIYF. CDR3 nucleotide sequence: TGTGCCAGCAGCTTGGGACCTTCTGGAAACACCATATATTTT.

This clonotype was recorded a few times. The V gene is TRBV4-3, the J gene TRBJ1-4; D is unresolved. The germline V gene encodes CDR1 LGHNA and CDR2 YSLEER. Trimming left V 1 base short and J 8 bases short, with 11 bases between. CDR3 length: 14 amino acids. CDR3 bases: TGCGCCAGCAGCCAAGGAAGCTGGGGAGAAAAACTGTTTTTT. This encodes CASSQGSWGEKLFF.

The chain links TRBV4-1 to TRBJ2-7; TRBD1 agrees at 10 bases. V dropped 1 base and J dropped 3; count of bases not matched to a gene: 6. CDR3 length: 16 amino acids. The germline gives CDR1 MGHRA, CDR2 YSYEKL. In DNA, the CDR3 is TGCGCCAGCAGCCAAGTCTTTGGGACAGGGGACTACGAGCAGTACTTC. This encodes CASSQVFGTGDYEQYF.

In this sample, this clonotype turned up a few times. The rearrangement joins TRBV5-1 to TRBJ2-1; 7 bases line up with TRBD1. The CDR3 is made up of 13 amino acids. With 4 bases clipped from V and 9 bases from J, the junction kept 7 bases outside the gene matches. CDR1 is SGHRS, CDR2 YFSETQ, per germline. In nucleotides, the CDR3 is TGCGCCAGCAGCCCGACAGGGTACGGTGAGCAGTTCTTC. Translated: CASSPTGYGEQFF.

The chain combines TRBV12-3 or TRBV12-4 with TRBJ1-1; possible D gene TRBD1, 5 bases. The CDR3 is 15 residues long. Trimming stripped 5 bases from V and 8 bases from J, with 21 bases between. DNA for the CDR3: TGTGCCAGCAGTCCCATCGGGGCCTCGGGGGGAGAAGCTTTCTTT. Protein product: CASSPIGASGGEAFF.

The chain employs TRBV11-1 and TRBJ2-3; a weak D match, TRBD2 (5 bases). The CDR3 covers 14 residues. Germline lookup yields CDR1 SGHAT and CDR2 FQDESV (reference sequence). V lost 7 bases and J 0 bases, leaving 11 bases between the germline ends. The CDR3 bases are TGTGCCAGCAAGAGGGCAGTTAGCACAGATACGCAGTATTTT. Protein sequence: CASKRAVSTDTQYF.

This clonotype appeared a few times. The chain is built from TRBV18 and TRBJ2-3; no firm D call. The length of the CDR3 is 14 residues. With 6 bases removed from V and 5 bases from J, the gap between germline ends came to 15 bases. Germline V CDR1 and CDR2: KGHSH, LQKENI. CDR3 coding DNA: TGTGCCAGCTCCCCTCCCCCCGGCCAAGATACGCAGTATTTT. As protein: CASSPPPGQDTQYF. Supplemented by reference TRBV18 and TRBJ2-3, the full variable domain reads NAGVMQNPRHLVRRRGQEARLRCSPMKGHSHVYWYRQLPEEGLKFMVYLQKENIIDESGMPKERFSAEFPKEGPSILRIQQVVRGDSAAYFCASSPPPGQDTQYFGPGTRLTVL.

In this sample, this clonotype turned up a few times. The J gene is TRBJ1-1, the V gene TRBV28, with D unclear. The CDR3 runs to 14 residues. Germline CDR1 reads MDHEN; CDR2 reads SYDVKM. V was trimmed by 3 bases and J by 11 bases, leaving 19 bases between them. The DNA of the CDR3 is TGTGCCAGCAGTTTTGGGGTCGCGGCAGCAGCCGCTTTCTTT. The encoded protein is CASSFGVAAAAAFF.